This T cell receptor (beta chain) was observed in a study of OX40 agonist ivuxolimab in advanced cancers. Turning to the study itself: One hepatocellular carcinoma and two cutaneous melanoma patients partially responded. The study's findings and limits: On average, CD8+ T cells showed a greater number of expanded clones than CD4+.

The assay was immunoSEQ multiplex PCR, and TCRdb's table has in-frame clones only and misses some. The sample lists 65,000 to 95,000 clones; just over 85% were seen once. This CDR3 has 14 amino acids. Per the germline V gene, CDR1 is SGHDT and CDR2 is YYEEEE. After removal of 10 bases from V and 0 bases from J, the junction contained 7 bases not matched to a gene. Notes on this clone: The antigen is not known.

The sequence derives from an adult with an advanced solid tumor such as melanoma, head and neck, liver or kidney cancer. The chain is built from TRBV5-6 and TRBJ2-5; 9 nucleotides match TRBD2. The source was CD4+ or CD8+ T cells sorted from blood, collected in a trial of the OX40 agonist ivuxolimab. CDR3 in DNA: TGTGCCGTAGCGACTAGCGGTTACCAAGAGACCCAGTACTTC. It translates to CAVATSGYQETQYF.